This TCR beta chain was found in a study of blood T cell repertoires in COVID-19. Study overall: Samples came from the United States, Italy and Spain, spanning acute and convalescent COVID-19. Nucleic acid was either cDNA or gDNA, and it came from T cells, B-cell-depleted T cells, or PBMCs.

This clone was detected once. This CDR3 has 11 amino acids. The ends were cut back, 5 bases at V and 7 bases at J, with 8 bases in the middle. As handled by the study authors: Amplification from reference gene primers served as the basis for estimated nucleated cell counts. Assay: immunoSEQ multiplex PCR; the TCRdb copy retains only in-frame clones and omits some. V and J calls and clone size are as listed in that table; D and trimming were resolved from the DNA. The sample shows around 52,000 clones, around 80% of them seen only once. Input material: peripheral blood. The rearrangement links TRBV12-3 or TRBV12-4 to TRBJ1-2, with no clear D. This clonotype originated in a woman aged 55-69 years with acute or convalescent COVID-19. CDR3 protein: CASSAVIGYTF. The CDR3 coding sequence is TGTGCCAGCAGTGCAGTAATTGGCTACACCTTC.